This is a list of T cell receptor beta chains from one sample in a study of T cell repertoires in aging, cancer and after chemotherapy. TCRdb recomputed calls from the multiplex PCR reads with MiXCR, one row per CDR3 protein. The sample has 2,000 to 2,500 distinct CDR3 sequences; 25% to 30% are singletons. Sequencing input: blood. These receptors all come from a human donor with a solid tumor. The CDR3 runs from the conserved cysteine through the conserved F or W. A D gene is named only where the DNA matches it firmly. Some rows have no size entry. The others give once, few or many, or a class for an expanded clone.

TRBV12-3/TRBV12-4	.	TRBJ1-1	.	TGTGCCAGCAGTTTAAATAAAGTGTGGAACACTGAAGCTTTCTTT	CASSLNKVWNTEAFF
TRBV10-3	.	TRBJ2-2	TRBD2	TGTGCCATCAGTGCGAGGACTAGCGGAGGAAACACCGGGGAGCTGTTTTTT	CAISARTSGGNTGELFF
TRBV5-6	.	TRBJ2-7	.	TGTGCCAGCAGCCAAGTTCAGGAGGGAGTCGAGCAGTACTTC	CASSQVQEGVEQYF
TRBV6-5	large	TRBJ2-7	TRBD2	TGTGCCAGCAGACCCTCGGGACTAGTCTCAGGCGAGCAGTACTTC	CASRPSGLVSGEQYF
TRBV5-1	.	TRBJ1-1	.	TGCGCCAGCAGCTCGACCCCGGGGTTGAACACTGAAGCTTTCTTT	CASSSTPGLNTEAFF
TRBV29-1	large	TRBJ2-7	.	TGCAGCGTTGAAGATCCTCGGCTAGCGACAGAAGGAGAGCAGTACTTC	CSVEDPRLATEGEQYF
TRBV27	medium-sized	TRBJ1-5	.	TGTGCCAGCAGTTTCTGGAATCAGCCCCAGCATTTT	CASSFWNQPQHF
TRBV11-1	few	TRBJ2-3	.	TGTGCCAGCAGCTTACTAGCGGATACGCAGTATTTT	CASSLLADTQYF
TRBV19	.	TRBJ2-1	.	TGTGCCAGTAGTATCCCCCCTCACAATGAGCAGTTCTTC	CASSIPPHNEQFF
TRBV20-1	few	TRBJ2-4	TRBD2	TGCAGTGTTACTAGCGGGAGTACCAAAAACATTCAGTACTTC	CSVTSGSTKNIQYF
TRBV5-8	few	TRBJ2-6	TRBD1	TGTGCCAGCAGTGCCACAGGGGCAGCCTCTGGGGCCAACGTCCTGACTTTC	CASSATGAASGANVLTF
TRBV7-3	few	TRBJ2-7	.	TGTGCCAGCGGTTCCGGGACCACGGGGGAGCAGTACTTC	CASGSGTTGEQYF
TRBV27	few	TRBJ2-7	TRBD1	TGTGCCAGCAGTTTTTTAAGTCCGTCCGCCAGGGGGCCCCTTAAGAGTGGATACGAGCAGTACTTC	CASSFLSPSARGPLKSGYEQYF
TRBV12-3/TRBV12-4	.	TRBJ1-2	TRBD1	TGTGCCAGCAGCTCCGGGACAGGGGTGAATGGCTACACCTTC	CASSSGTGVNGYTF
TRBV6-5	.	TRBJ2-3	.	TGTGCCAGCAGTAATCCCTATCCAGATACGCAGTATTTT	CASSNPYPDTQYF
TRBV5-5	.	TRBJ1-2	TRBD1	TGTGACAGCAGCTTTGGGGACAGGGCGATATATGGAATCCGCTACACCTTC	CDSSFGDRAIYGIRYTF
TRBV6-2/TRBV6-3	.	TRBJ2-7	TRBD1	TGTGCCAGCAGTCCCTGGACAGGAGGAAACGAGCAGTACTTC	CASSPWTGGNEQYF
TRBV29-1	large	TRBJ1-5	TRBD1	TGCAGCGCCGGACAGGGGGCCAGCAATCAGCCCCAGCATTTT	CSAGQGASNQPQHF
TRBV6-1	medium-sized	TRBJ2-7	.	TGTGCCAGCAGCACCGGCGATCCGGTCGGCGAGCAGTACTTC	CASSTGDPVGEQYF
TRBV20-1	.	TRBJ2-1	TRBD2	TGCAGTGCTAGTGTGGGAGGGGTAGATGAGCAGTTCTTC	CSASVGGVDEQFF
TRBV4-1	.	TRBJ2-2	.	TGCGCCAGCAGCCAAGGACTAGAAAACACCGGGGAGCTGTTTTTT	CASSQGLENTGELFF
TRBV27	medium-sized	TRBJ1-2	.	TGTGCCAGCAAAGTAGGCAGCCACTATGGCTACACCTTC	CASKVGSHYGYTF
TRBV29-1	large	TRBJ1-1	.	TGCAGCGTCAGCAGGGACACCAACACTGAAGCTTTCTTT	CSVSRDTNTEAFF
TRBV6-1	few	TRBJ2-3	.	TGTGCCAGCAGTGAAGTAGCGGCCCGGGGCACAGATACGCAGTATTTT	CASSEVAARGTDTQYF
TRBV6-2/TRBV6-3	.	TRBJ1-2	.	TGTGCCAGCAGTTATCAGGGATACAGCTATGGCTACACCTTC	CASSYQGYSYGYTF
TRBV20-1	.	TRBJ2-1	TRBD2	TGCAGTGCTCTCGGGGGGACTACTTACAATGAGCAGTTCTTC	CSALGGTTYNEQFF
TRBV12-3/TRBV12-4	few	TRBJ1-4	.	TGTGCCAGCAGCGGATTCAGGGGCACTAATGAAAAACTGTTTTTT	CASSGFRGTNEKLFF
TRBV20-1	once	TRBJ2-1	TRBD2	TGCAGTGCTAGAGCACGGACTAGCGGGGGGATGTGGATCGATGAGCAGTTCTTC	CSARARTSGGMWIDEQFF
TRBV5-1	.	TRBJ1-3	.	TGCGCCAGCAGCTTGGGGCAGGGGCCTCTAGGTGGAAACACCATATATTTT	CASSLGQGPLGGNTIYF
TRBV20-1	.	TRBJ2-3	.	TGCAGTGCTAACCCACAAGCGACAGCGGACACAGATACGCAGTATTTT	CSANPQATADTDTQYF
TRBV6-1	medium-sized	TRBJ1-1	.	TGTGCCAGCAGTGAACAACACAGACGCGAAGCTTTCTTT	CASSEQHRREAFF
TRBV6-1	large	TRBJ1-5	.	TGTGCCAGCAGTGCGTCAGGCAGCAATCAGCCCCAGCATTTT	CASSASGSNQPQHF
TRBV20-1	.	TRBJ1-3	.	TGCAGTGCCTTCTTCGGGGGGGGGCTTGGAAACACCATATATTTT	CSAFFGGGLGNTIYF
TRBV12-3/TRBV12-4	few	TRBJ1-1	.	TGTGCCAGCAGTTTAACTTGGGGCACTGAAGCTTTCTTT	CASSLTWGTEAFF
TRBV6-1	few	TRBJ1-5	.	TGTGCCGGGAGGACGGATAGCAATCAGCCCCAGCATTTT	CAGRTDSNQPQHF
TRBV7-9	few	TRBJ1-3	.	TGTGCCAGCAGCTTAACACAGGGCCATCAAAAGAGCACCATATATTTT	CASSLTQGHQKSTIYF